Each of the 19 T cell receptor beta chains below was sequenced from the same sample in a study of identical twins. TCRdb passed the 5' RACE reads through MiXCR, listing each CDR3 protein once. The repertoire holds 1,800,000 or so distinct CDR3 sequences, with roughly 35% as singletons. The sequencing sample was made of cord blood. The receptors were gathered from a newborn girl in good health.

As to this clonotype: One junction end disagrees with the germline gene, perhaps due to a read error. This rearrangement joins TRBV28 to TRBJ2-1; no reliable D call. The CDR3 is made up of 15 amino acids. The germline V gene has CDR1 MDHEN and CDR2 SYDVKM. Here the CDR3 reads CATRNGPVSFNEQFF. The CDR3 nucleotides read TGTGCCACCCGCAACGGACCCGTTTCCTTCAATGAGCAGTTCTTC.

V usage is TRBV20-1 and J usage is TRBJ2-1; D is perhaps TRBD1 (6 bases). Per the germline V gene, CDR1 is DFQATT and CDR2 is SNEGSKA (reference sequence). The CDR3 contains 13 residues. Between the trimmed V and J ends, which lost 5 bases and 5 bases, there was a span of 13 bases. The CDR3 region has the DNA TGCAGTGCTGCGAGGCCAGGGGACAATGAGCAGTTCTTC. Its translation: CSAARPGDNEQFF.

This clonotype came up a few times. The chain carries TRBV10-3 and TRBJ2-7; TRBD2 matches 9 bases. Losses at the gene ends were 3 bases for V and 7 bases for J; bases not matched to a gene: 13. CDR1 and CDR2 (germline): ENHRY, SYGVKD. The CDR3 covers 16 residues. CDR3 loop: CAISDPSGRSYNEQYF. CDR3 nucleotide sequence: TGTGCCATCAGTGACCCGAGCGGGAGGTCCTACAATGAGCAGTACTTC.

A note on this clonotype: Germline is not matched at one junction end, which may reflect a read error. The V call is TRBV5-6, the J call TRBJ2-7; 8 positions agree with TRBD1. This CDR3 spans 12 amino acids. Germline V gene lookup returns CDR1 SGHDT and CDR2 YYEEEE. The CDR3 protein is CANSLGQVEQYF. The CDR3 nucleotides read TGTGCCAACAGCTTGGGACAGGTCGAGCAGTACTTC.

This clonotype showed up just a few times. The chain recombines TRBV12-3 or TRBV12-4 with TRBJ1-6; TRBD1 might be the D (5 bases). V lost 5 bases and J 7 bases, leaving 15 bases between the germline ends. The CDR3 contains 15 residues. The CDR3 nucleotides are TGTGCCAGCAGTGACACCACAGGTGTAAATTCACCCCTCCACTTT. Its protein is CASSDTTGVNSPLHF.

The rearrangement uses TRBV6-5 and TRBJ2-5; maybe TRBD2 (5 bases). CDR1 is MNHEY and CDR2 is SVGAGI in the germline V gene. The V end was cut by 4 bases, the J end by 6 bases, with 15 bases between. The length of the CDR3 is 14 residues. CDR3 loop: CASSSPGFKKTQYF. The CDR3 coding sequence is TGTGCCAGCAGTTCCCCGGGATTCAAGAAGACCCAGTACTTC.

The V gene is TRBV7-2, the J gene TRBJ2-3; tentative D call: TRBD1 (6 bases). CDR1 SGHTA and CDR2 FQGNSA come from the germline V gene. V lost 5 bases, J lost 6 bases, and 15 bases lay in between. The CDR3 totals 14 residues. Here the CDR3 DNA reads TGTGCCAGCAGCACCCGGGACACAAGGGATACGCAGTATTTT. The encoded protein is CASSTRDTRDTQYF.

The V call is TRBV2, the J call TRBJ2-1, with D perhaps matching TRBD2 (6 bases). The germline V and J ends were trimmed by 8 bases and 5 bases, with 16 bases remaining between them. Germline V gives CDR1 SNHLY, CDR2 FYNNEI. The length of the CDR3 is 14 residues. CDR3 nucleotide sequence: TGTGCCAGCCCACCGGGACTCCACCACAATGAGCAGTTCTTC. Protein: CASPPGLHHNEQFF.

This clonotype was detected only a few times. The chain couples TRBV11-2 to TRBJ2-3; D is uncertain. This CDR3 is built from 16 residues. The V gene lost 2 bases and the J gene lost 3 bases, with 15 bases spanning the gap. CDR1 and CDR2 from the germline V gene are SGHAT and FQNNGV. The CDR3 DNA reads TGTGCCAGCAGCTTACACGAGCGAGATTTGACAGATACGCAGTATTTT. As protein: CASSLHERDLTDTQYF.

This clonotype was counted a few times. The chain combines TRBV12-3 or TRBV12-4 with TRBJ2-7, with D tentatively TRBD2 (6 bases). The CDR3 spans 15 residues. V dropped 4 bases and J dropped 2 bases, with 15 bases sitting between them. This chain's CDR3 is CASSSTGGVTYEQYF. Written as DNA, the CDR3 is TGTGCCAGCAGTTCAACTGGCGGGGTGACCTACGAGCAGTACTTC.

About this clonotype itself: Being one base from a much bigger clone, this may be a read error. The chain employs TRBV5-1 and TRBJ2-3; D might be TRBD2 (6 bases). This CDR3 region has 15 residues. CDR1 SGHRS and CDR2 YFSETQ come from the germline V gene. The CDR3 loop reads CASSPPGLRTDAQYF. As DNA, the CDR3 is TGCGCCAGCAGCCCACCCGGACTACGCACAGATGCGCAGTATTTT.

This chain connects TRBV5-5 to TRBJ2-1; 8 positions match TRBD1. The CDR3 loop spans 16 amino acids. J lost 12 bases, V lost 0 bases, and 14 bases had no gene match. Germline lookup yields CDR1 SGHKS and CDR2 YYEKEE (reference sequence). The CDR3, as DNA: TGTGCCAGCAGCTTGGGGGCAGGGGGCGCGTTTAGTGGGCAGTTCTTC. Its protein is CASSLGAGGAFSGQFF.

This chain joins TRBV20-1 and TRBJ1-6; possibly TRBD1 for D (6 bases). The CDR3 contains 16 residues. Between the trimmed V and J ends, which lost 1 base and 5 bases, there was a span of 15 bases. The V gene's germline CDR1 is DFQATT and CDR2 SNEGSKA (reference sequence). The CDR3 DNA reads TGCAGTGCTAGAGTTGGGGGGCGCTTGAATAATTCACCCCTCCACTTT. Translated: CSARVGGRLNNSPLHF.

This clonotype was detected ten times or more. Germline and junction disagree at one end, which may indicate a read error. V usage is TRBV5-1 and J usage is TRBJ1-1; TRBD1 matches 10 bases. The CDR3 spans 15 residues. CDR1 SGHRS and CDR2 YFSETQ come from the germline V gene. CDR3 DNA: TGTGCCAGCAGCTTGAGGACAGGGGGAAACACTGAAGCTTTCTTT. It encodes CASSLRTGGNTEAFF.

The sample holds a few counts of this clonotype. The V call is TRBV2, the J call TRBJ2-7, with D uncertain. Germline CDR1 reads SNHLY; CDR2 reads FYNNEI. Trimming cost V 2 bases and J 0 bases, with 8 bases left between them. The CDR3 length is 14 residues. The CDR3 DNA sequence: TGTGCCAGCAGTGAACCTCGGACCTCCTACGAGCAGTACTTC. Translating gives CASSEPRTSYEQYF.

This clonotype showed up many times. The V call is TRBV7-2, the J call TRBJ2-3; D not resolved. V lost 3 bases and J 0 bases, leaving 4 bases between the germline ends. There are 13 residues in the CDR3. CDR1 is SGHTA and CDR2 is FQGNSA in the germline V gene. The CDR3 is CASSFESTDTQYF. As DNA, the CDR3 is TGTGCCAGCAGCTTTGAGAGCACAGATACGCAGTATTTT.

The chain employs TRBV12-3 or TRBV12-4 and TRBJ1-2; TRBD1 agrees at 9 bases. The CDR3 consists of 15 residues. Losses at the gene ends were 5 bases for V and 4 bases for J; bases not matched to a gene: 8. The CDR3 region is CASSLGTGIIYGYTF. CDR3 coding DNA: TGTGCCAGCAGTCTAGGGACAGGGATTATCTATGGCTACACCTTC.

V is TRBV20-1 and J is TRBJ2-5; tentative D call: TRBD2 (5 bases). Looked up from germline, CDR1 is DFQATT and CDR2 is SNEGSKA (reference sequence). The CDR3 is made up of 10 amino acids. V lost 3 bases and J 11 bases, leaving 10 bases between the germline ends. The CDR3 sequence is CSASYGEQYF. Written as DNA, the CDR3 is TGCAGTGCTAGTTACGGGGAGCAGTACTTC.

This clonotype was counted ten times or more. The junction and the germline gene differ at one end; a read error may be behind it. The V and J genes are TRBV5-1 and TRBJ2-3; 9 bases are shared with TRBD2. Germline CDR1 SGHRS, CDR2 YFSETQ. The CDR3 has 16 amino acids. CDR3 region: CASSSLTSGGTDTQYF. The CDR3 DNA is TGTGCCAGCAGCTCGCTGACTAGCGGAGGCACAGATACGCAGTATTTT.